One and the same sample provided the 9 T cell receptor beta chains below, sequenced in a study of T cells in Graves' hyperthyroidism and ophthalmopathy. Regions amplified from RNA transcripts were the TCR beta CDR3 regions. The HTBI primer set was used in a first-round RT-PCR of the TCR CDR3. TCRdb independently ran MiXCR on the multiplex PCR reads; one entry per CDR3 protein. The repertoire consists of 560,000 or so distinct CDR3 sequences, with about 20% occurring once and the leading ten covering roughly 50%. The sample taken for sequencing was blood. The source is a man aged 35 to 55 with Graves' ophthalmopathy.

This clonotype appeared many times. The chain carries TRBV10-3 and TRBJ2-7, with D possibly TRBD2 on 5 matching bases. Germline V CDR1 and CDR2: ENHRY, SYGVKD. Between the trimmed V and J ends, which lost 0 bases and 0 bases, there was a span of 9 bases. This CDR3 comprises 15 residues. This chain's CDR3 is CAISESTAVSYEQYF. CDR3 DNA: TGTGCCATCAGTGAGTCCACAGCGGTCTCCTACGAGCAGTACTTC.

At least ten counts were recorded for this clonotype. The chain is built from TRBV3-1 and TRBJ2-1, with D tentatively TRBD1 (5 bases). V lost 1 base and J 7 bases, leaving 11 bases between the germline ends. The CDR3 has 14 amino acids. The germline V gene has CDR1 LGHDT and CDR2 YNNKEL (reference sequence). CDR3 residues: CASSQGYRLNEQFF. The DNA for the CDR3 is TGTGCCAGCAGCCAAGGTTACAGGTTGAATGAGCAGTTCTTC.

The chain couples TRBV20-1 to TRBJ2-5; D remains ambiguous. V was pared by 2 bases and J by 2 bases, with 6 bases between. The CDR3 loop spans 12 amino acids. Germline assignment: CDR1 DFQATT and CDR2 SNEGSKA (reference sequence). The CDR3 reads CSARSLQETQYF. The CDR3 bases are TGCAGTGCTAGATCATTGCAAGAGACCCAGTACTTC.

The rearrangement uses TRBV7-9 and TRBJ2-5; no clear D. V dropped 0 bases and J dropped 5 bases, with 13 bases sitting between them. The CDR3 contains 15 residues. Germline-derived CDR1 and CDR2 are SEHNR and FQNEAQ (reference sequence). The CDR3 DNA sequence: TGTGCCAGCAGCTTAGCCTCCGGGCCTCTTGAGACCCAGTACTTC. Translated: CASSLASGPLETQYF. Variable domain in full (rest from reference TRBV7-9 and TRBJ2-5): DTGVSQNPRHKITKRGQNVTFRCDPISEHNRLYWYRQTLGQGPEFLTYFQNEAQLEKSRLLSDRFSAERPKGSFSTLEIQRTEQGDSAMYLCASSLASGPLETQYFGPGTRLLVL.

There are many counts of this clonotype. The chain links TRBV7-9 to TRBJ1-1, with a tentative D call TRBD1 (5 bases). V lost 5 bases and J lost 11, with 12 bases in between. The CDR3 has 11 amino acids. Germline V gene sequence: CDR1 SEHNR, CDR2 FQNEAQ (reference sequence). This CDR3 is CASSKGRDAFF. In nucleotides, the CDR3 is TGTGCCAGCAGCAAGGGACGGGACGCTTTCTTT.

The chain is built from TRBV5-1 and TRBJ1-3; 9 bases map to TRBD1. V dropped 4 bases and J dropped 10; count of bases not matched to a gene: 15. The CDR3 totals 16 residues. The germline gives CDR1 SGHRS, CDR2 YFSETQ. The CDR3 DNA reads TGCGCCAGCAGCACTGACGTACAGGGGGCTTTCGAAACCATATATTTT. Protein product: CASSTDVQGAFETIYF.

In its sample, this clonotype was seen a few times. V gene TRBV27 combines with J gene TRBJ2-3, with TRBD2 matching over 9 bases. V lost 7 bases and J lost 3; bases outside the gene matches: 11. The CDR3 contains 16 residues. Germline V gene data show CDR1 as MNHEY and CDR2 as SMNVEV (reference sequence). The CDR3 DNA reads TGTGCCAGCATGGGGCGGCGGGGGGGCCGAACAGATACGCAGTATTTT. Its protein is CASMGRRGGRTDTQYF.

The gene calls are TRBV4-1 and TRBJ1-1; 7 nucleotides line up with TRBD1. V lost 3 bases to trimming and J lost 6 bases; unmatched junction nucleotides: 10. Germline V gene data show CDR1 as MGHRA and CDR2 as YSYEKL. CDR3 size: 15 residues. This chain's CDR3 is CASSHPQTGNAEAFF. The CDR3 DNA reads TGCGCCAGCAGCCATCCCCAGACAGGGAATGCTGAAGCTTTCTTT.

The V gene is TRBV5-1, the J gene TRBJ2-5; tentative D call: TRBD1 (6 bases). The CDR3 is made up of 14 amino acids. Trimming cost V 4 bases and J 4 bases, with 14 bases left between them. Germline V CDR1 and CDR2: SGHRS, YFSETQ. In nucleotides, the CDR3 is TGCGCCAGCAGCCCCCCGGACAGAGTAGAGACCCAGTACTTC. This encodes CASSPPDRVETQYF. Filled out from reference TRBV5-1 and TRBJ2-5, the complete variable domain reads KAGVTQTPRYLIKTRGQQVTLSCSPISGHRSVSWYQQTPGQGLQFLFEYFSETQRNKGNFPGRFSGRQFSNSRSEMNVSTLELGDSALYLCASSPPDRVETQYFGPGTRLLVL.